This T cell receptor beta chain emerged from a study of blood T cell repertoires in COVID-19. Looking at the study overall: The samples span acute and convalescent COVID-19 from the United States, Italy and Spain.

Per the original methods: Estimated nucleated cell counts came from reference gene primer amplification. The assay was immunoSEQ multiplex PCR, and TCRdb's table has in-frame clones only and misses some. V, J and clone size are those of that table, while D and trimming were read from the DNA. The sample carries some 120,000 clones, around nine tenths recorded once. The sequenced sample was peripheral blood. The receptor was derived from a man in his forties with acute or convalescent COVID-19.

This chain's CDR3 is CASRARTAYNEQFF. The CDR3 DNA sequence: TGTGCCAGCAGGGCAAGGACAGCGTACAATGAGCAGTTCTTC. This sequence joins TRBV2 and TRBJ2-1; tentative D call: TRBD1 (6 bases). This CDR3 has 14 residues. Per the germline V gene, CDR1 is SNHLY and CDR2 is FYNNEI. Between the trimmed V and J ends, which lost 6 bases and 4 bases, there was a span of 13 bases.